This T cell receptor beta chain was sequenced during a study of neurological immune-mediated disorders. This clonotype was counted many times. TCRdb reprocessed the 5' RACE reads via MiXCR and lists one record per CDR3 protein. The repertoire holds 13,000 to 15,000 distinct CDR3 sequences, over 10% seen once, with roughly 41% in the top ten. The CDR3 has 14 amino acids. The J segment lost 6 bases and the V segment lost 6 bases, leaving 9 bases of the junction unmatched. This rearrangement joins TRBV12-3 or TRBV12-4 to TRBJ2-7, with 9 positions matching TRBD1. The material sequenced was CD8+ T cells from blood. The sequence was obtained from a female donor with HTLV-1-associated myelopathy (HAM/TSP). CDR3 bases: TGTGCCAGCAGCCTGAGGGACAGGGTCTTCGAGCAGTACTTC. Its translation: CASSLRDRVFEQYF.